This is a list of T cell receptor beta chains from one sample in a study of breast tumors, draining lymph nodes, adjacent tissues. Using its own MiXCR run on the multiplex PCR reads, TCRdb lists one record per CDR3 protein. This sample yields 180,000 or so distinct CDR3 sequences, of which roughly a third are seen a single time; 3.8% belongs to the top ten. Sequencing was performed on axillary lymph node tissue. The receptors originated from a female donor with breast cancer. Some clones in this sample may be carry-over from other donors' samples. Both conserved end residues are part of each CDR3. The D gene is left open where the match is weak. Not all rows give a size; the values are once, few, many and, for expanded clones, a class.

v_call	d_call	clone_size	j_call	cdr3_aa	cdr3_nt
TRBV7-9	TRBD1	many	TRBJ1-1	CASSFNRGDTEAFF	TGTGCCAGCAGCTTCAACAGGGGAGACACTGAAGCTTTCTTT
TRBV7-3	NA	many	TRBJ2-7	CASSSTTLSSYEQYF	TGTGCCAGCAGTTCGACGACACTTTCTTCCTACGAGCAGTACTTC
TRBV7-3	NA	NA	TRBJ1-1	CASSVGGDTEAFF	TGTGCCAGCAGCGTAGGGGGGGACACTGAAGCTTTCTTT
TRBV6-5	TRBD1	many	TRBJ1-2	CASSPQGGLYGYTF	TGTGCCAGCAGTCCCCAGGGGGGACTCTATGGCTACACCTTC
TRBV19	NA	many	TRBJ1-5	CASTLGDTSNQPQHF	TGTGCCAGTACCTTAGGAGACACTAGCAATCAGCCCCAGCATTTT
TRBV11-2	NA	many	TRBJ2-1	CASSSLKGSYNEQFF	TGTGCCAGCAGCTCGCTTAAGGGCTCCTACAATGAGCAGTTCTTC
TRBV5-1	NA	NA	TRBJ1-2	CASSLNPGTDGYAF	TGCGCCAGCAGCTTAAATCCCGGAACAGACGGCTACGCCTTC
TRBV9	TRBD2	many	TRBJ2-5	CASSPSAGGPQETQYF	TGTGCCAGCAGCCCTTCAGCGGGGGGGCCCCAAGAGACCCAGTACTTC
TRBV5-1	TRBD2	many	TRBJ2-3	CASSSPQGLAGVRDTQYF	TGCGCCAGCAGCTCCCCGCAGGGGCTAGCGGGGGTTCGGGATACGCAGTATTTT
TRBV5-4	NA	many	TRBJ2-1	CASSVVGSAYNEQFF	TGTGCCAGCAGCGTGGTAGGGTCCGCTTACAATGAGCAGTTCTTC
TRBV12-3/TRBV12-4	TRBD2	many	TRBJ2-5	CASSLGASGAQETQYF	TGTGCCAGCAGTTTAGGGGCTAGCGGGGCCCAAGAGACCCAGTACTTC
TRBV5-1	NA	many	TRBJ2-5	CASSFTGAKGETQYF	TGCGCCAGCAGCTTCACCGGGGCTAAGGGAGAGACCCAGTACTTC
TRBV4-1	TRBD1	many	TRBJ1-5	CASSQAGQGGNQPQHF	TGCGCCAGCAGCCAAGCGGGACAGGGAGGCAATCAGCCCCAGCATTTT
TRBV10-3	NA	NA	TRBJ1-2	CAISEPPPGGRGYGYTF	TGTGCCATCAGTGAGCCCCCCCCCGGGGGGCGCGGCTATGGCTACACCTTC
TRBV15	NA	many	TRBJ2-3	CATSRVRSGTDTQYF	TGTGCCACCAGCAGAGTTAGAAGCGGCACAGATACGCAGTATTTT
TRBV6-6	NA	many	TRBJ2-5	CASKNRFQQETQYF	TGTGCCAGCAAGAATCGGTTTCAGCAAGAGACCCAGTACTTC
TRBV2	NA	NA	TRBJ1-1	CASGERGGWMNTEAFF	TGTGCCAGCGGTGAAAGAGGGGGGTGGATGAACACTGAAGCTTTCTTT
TRBV20-1	NA	NA	TRBJ2-7	CSATPPGGASEQYF	TGCAGTGCTACCCCTCCCGGAGGTGCGTCCGAGCAGTACTTC
TRBV10-3	TRBD1	NA	TRBJ1-2	CAISEDRGDGYGYTF	TGTGCCATCAGTGAGGACAGGGGTGACGGCTATGGCTACACCTTC
TRBV20-1	NA	NA	TRBJ2-6	CSAREGANVLTF	TGCAGTGCTAGAGAGGGGGCCAACGTCCTGACTTTC
TRBV12-3/TRBV12-4	NA	many	TRBJ1-5	CATSGHFNQPQHF	TGTGCCACGAGCGGGCATTTCAATCAGCCCCAGCATTTT
TRBV7-9	NA	once	TRBJ2-2	CASSLARGLRQGPQGCANTGELFF	TGTGCCAGCAGCTTAGCGCGGGGTTTGCGCCAGGGTCCCCAGGGCTGTGCGAACACCGGGGAGCTGTTTTTT
TRBV11-3	NA	NA	TRBJ2-7	CASSLGHGYEQYF	TGTGCCAGCAGCTTAGGTCACGGCTACGAGCAGTACTTC
TRBV5-1	NA	NA	TRBJ2-5	CASSLGPANGGLGPGQETQYF	TGCGCCAGCAGCTTGGGCCCCGCGAACGGGGGGCTAGGACCAGGGCAAGAGACCCAGTACTTC
TRBV12-3/TRBV12-4	NA	many	TRBJ2-1	CASRASGEQFF	TGTGCCAGCAGAGCAAGCGGTGAGCAGTTCTTC
TRBV5-1	NA	NA	TRBJ1-2	CASSPGTNGYTF	TGCGCCAGCAGCCCAGGGACCAATGGCTACACCTTC